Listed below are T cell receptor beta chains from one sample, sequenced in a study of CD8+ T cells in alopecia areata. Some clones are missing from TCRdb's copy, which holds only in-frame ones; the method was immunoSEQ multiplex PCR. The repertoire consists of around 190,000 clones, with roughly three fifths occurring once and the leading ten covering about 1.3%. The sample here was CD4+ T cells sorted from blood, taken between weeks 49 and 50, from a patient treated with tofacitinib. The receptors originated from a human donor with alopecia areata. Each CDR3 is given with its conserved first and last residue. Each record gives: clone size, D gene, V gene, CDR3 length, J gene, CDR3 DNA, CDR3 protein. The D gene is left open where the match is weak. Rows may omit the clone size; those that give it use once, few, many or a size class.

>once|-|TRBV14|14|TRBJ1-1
TGTGCCAGCAGCCAACTAGACAGAAAGACTGAAGCTTTCTTT
CASSQLDRKTEAFF
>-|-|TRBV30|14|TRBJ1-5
TGTGCCTGGAGTGTGGGGGGAGGCAATCAGCCCCAGCATTTT
CAWSVGGGNQPQHF
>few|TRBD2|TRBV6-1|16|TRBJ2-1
TGTGCCAGCAGTGCGACTAGCGGGGGAACTTTTAATGAGCAGTTCTTC
CASSATSGGTFNEQFF
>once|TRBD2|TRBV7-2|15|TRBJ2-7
TGTGCCAGCAGCTTATCTAGCGGGGGCACCTACGAGCAGTACTTC
CASSLSSGGTYEQYF
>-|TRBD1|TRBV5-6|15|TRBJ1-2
TGTGCCAGCAGCGGACAGGGACCTACTAACTATGGCTACACCTTC
CASSGQGPTNYGYTF
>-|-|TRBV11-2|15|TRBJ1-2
TGTGCCAGCAGCTTAGTGTATGACAGTCCATATGGCTACACCTTC
CASSLVYDSPYGYTF
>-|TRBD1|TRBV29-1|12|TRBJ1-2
TGCAGCGTTGTGGACAGGGCATATGGCTACACCTTC
CSVVDRAYGYTF
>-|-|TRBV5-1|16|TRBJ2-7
TGCGCCAGCAGCTCTCAAACCCTGGGAAGTTCCTACGAGCAGTACTTC
CASSSQTLGSSYEQYF
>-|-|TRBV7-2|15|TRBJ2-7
TGTGCCAGCAACACCTTGGGCCAGGGGGGGCACGAGCAGTACTTC
CASNTLGQGGHEQYF
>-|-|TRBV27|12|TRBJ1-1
TGTGCCAGCAGTACCACCGGGACAAGAGCTTTCTTT
CASSTTGTRAFF
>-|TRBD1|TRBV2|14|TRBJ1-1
TGTGCCAGCAGTCGACAGGGGAGTTCCACTGAAGCTTTCTTT
CASSRQGSSTEAFF
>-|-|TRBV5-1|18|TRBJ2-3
TGCGCCAGCAGCTCGGGCGGGAATAGCGTGTTTGAGACAGATACGCAGTATTTT
CASSSGGNSVFETDTQYF
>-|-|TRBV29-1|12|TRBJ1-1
TGCAGCGGCTGGACGGTGAACACTGAAGCTTTCTTT
CSGWTVNTEAFF
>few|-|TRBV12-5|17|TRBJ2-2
TGTGCTAGTGGTTTGGTAACTCTGAGTTGGAACACCGGGGAGCTGTTTTTT
CASGLVTLSWNTGELFF
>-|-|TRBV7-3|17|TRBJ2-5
TGTGCCAGCAGCTTATCTCCCAGGGGGGGAAACCAAGAGACCCAGTACTTC
CASSLSPRGGNQETQYF
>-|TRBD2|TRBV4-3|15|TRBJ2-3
TGCGCCAGCAGCCAGAGCGGGGGGGCCCCAGATACGCAGTATTTT
CASSQSGGAPDTQYF
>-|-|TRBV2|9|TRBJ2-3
TGTGCCAGCAGTGAAACACAGTATTTT
CASSETQYF
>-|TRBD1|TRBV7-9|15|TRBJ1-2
TGTGCCAGCAGCCCTCCCGGACAGGGACTAAATGGCTACACCTTC
CASSPPGQGLNGYTF
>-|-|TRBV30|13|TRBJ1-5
TGTGCCTGGAAAAGGACAGGCAATCAGCCCCAGCATTTT
CAWKRTGNQPQHF
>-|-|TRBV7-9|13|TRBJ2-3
TGTGCCAGCAGCTTAGACGGTCCAGATACGCAGTATTTT
CASSLDGPDTQYF
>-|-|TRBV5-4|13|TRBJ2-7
TGTGCCAGCAGCTCAACCGACAGCTACGAGCAGTACTTC
CASSSTDSYEQYF
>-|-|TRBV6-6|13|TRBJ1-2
TGTGCCACCTCGACAGAGAACAACTATGGCTACACCTTC
CATSTENNYGYTF
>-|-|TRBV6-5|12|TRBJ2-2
TGTGCCAGCCGGTTGGGCACCGGGGAGCTGTTTTTT
CASRLGTGELFF
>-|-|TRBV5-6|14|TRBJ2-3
TGTGCCAGCAGCTTCGGACTTGGGGGTGATACGCAGTATTTT
CASSFGLGGDTQYF
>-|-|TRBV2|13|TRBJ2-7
TGTGCCAGCGGGGGACTGCTGTCCTACGAGCAGTACTTC
CASGGLLSYEQYF
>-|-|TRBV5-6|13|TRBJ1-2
TGTGCCAGCAGCTTGAGAGATAACTATGGCTACACCTTC
CASSLRDNYGYTF
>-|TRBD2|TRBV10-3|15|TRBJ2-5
TGTGCCATCAGTGGAGGACTAGCGGGGGAAGAGACCCAGTACTTC
CAISGGLAGEETQYF
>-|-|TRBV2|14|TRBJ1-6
TGTGCCAGCAGACAGGTTATGCGAAATTCACCCCTCCACTTT
CASRQVMRNSPLHF
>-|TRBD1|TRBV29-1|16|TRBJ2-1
TGCAGCGTCGAAAGGTCGGCGCAGGGGGCGGTCAGTGAGCAGTTCTTC
CSVERSAQGAVSEQFF
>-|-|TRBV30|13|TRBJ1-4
TGTGCCTGGAGCGACGAGAGGTTTGGAAAACTGTTTTTT
CAWSDERFGKLFF
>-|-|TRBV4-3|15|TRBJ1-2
TGCGCCAGCAGCCAAGTCGGAGGGCCCAACTATGGCTACACCTTC
CASSQVGGPNYGYTF
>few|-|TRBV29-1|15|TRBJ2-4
TGCAGCGTTGAAGATTGGGGCGAAGCCAAAAACATTCAGTACTTC
CSVEDWGEAKNIQYF
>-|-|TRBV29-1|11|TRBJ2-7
TGCAGCGTTTCCTTCGCCTACGAGCAGTACTTC
CSVSFAYEQYF
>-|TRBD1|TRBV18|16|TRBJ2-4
TGTGCCAGCTCACTGTCGACAGGGTTAGCCAAAAACATTCAGTACTTC
CASSLSTGLAKNIQYF
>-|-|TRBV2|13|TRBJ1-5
TGTGCCAGCAGGGCAGAAGGCAATCAGCCCCAGCATTTT
CASRAEGNQPQHF
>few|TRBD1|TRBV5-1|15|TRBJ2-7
TGCGCCAGCAGCTCCCCCGGGACAGCACCCTACGAGCAGTACTTC
CASSSPGTAPYEQYF
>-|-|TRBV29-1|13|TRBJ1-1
TGCAGCGTTGTCTCACGGTTGAACACTGAAGCTTTCTTT
CSVVSRLNTEAFF
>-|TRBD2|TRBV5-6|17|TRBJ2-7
TGTGCCAGCAGCGAAAGCTTGGATAGCGGGGCCTCCTACGAGCAGTACTTC
CASSESLDSGASYEQYF
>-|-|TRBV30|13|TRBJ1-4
TGTGCCTGGAGCGCGGGCTGGGGCGAAAAACTGTTTTTT
CAWSAGWGEKLFF
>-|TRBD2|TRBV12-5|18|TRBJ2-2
TGTGCTAGTGGTCCTCCTCCCTTAGCGGGGGGCAACACCGGGGAGCTGTTTTTT
CASGPPPLAGGNTGELFF
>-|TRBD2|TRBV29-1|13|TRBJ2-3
TGCAGCGCAGAGGCGGGGGTAACAGATACGCAGTATTTT
CSAEAGVTDTQYF
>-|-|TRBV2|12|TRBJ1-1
TGTGCCAGCAGAGTGGTGGTGGAGAAAGCTTTCTTT
CASRVVVEKAFF
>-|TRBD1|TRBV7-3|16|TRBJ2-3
TGTGCCAGCAGCCAAGGTGGGGCACAGGGGGCATATACGCAGTATTTT
CASSQGGAQGAYTQYF
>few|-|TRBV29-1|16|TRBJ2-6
TGCAGCGTTTCCGACAGTGCTCACTCTGGGGCCAACGTCCTGACTTTC
CSVSDSAHSGANVLTF
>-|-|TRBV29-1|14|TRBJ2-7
TGCAGCGTTTCCGGGACCGCGAACGCCTACGAGCAGTACTTC
CSVSGTANAYEQYF
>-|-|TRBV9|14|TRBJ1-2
TGTGCCAGCAGCGTAGGAACGGGGAGCTATGGCTACACCTTC
CASSVGTGSYGYTF
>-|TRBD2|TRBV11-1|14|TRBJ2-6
TGTGCCAGCAGATCCCAGCGGGAGGCCAACGTCCTGACTTTC
CASRSQREANVLTF
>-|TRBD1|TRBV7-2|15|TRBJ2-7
TGTGCCAGCAGTCGGCGGGACAGGTTGGGATACGAGCAGTACTTC
CASSRRDRLGYEQYF
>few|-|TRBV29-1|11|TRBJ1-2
TGCAGCGTTGACCCGCAGTATGGCTACACCTTC
CSVDPQYGYTF
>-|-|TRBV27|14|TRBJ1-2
TGTGCCAGCAGTCAGAGCACAGGGAAGTTCGGCTACACCTTC
CASSQSTGKFGYTF
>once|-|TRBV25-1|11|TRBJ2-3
TGTGCCAGCAGTCCAGCAGATACGCAGTATTTT
CASSPADTQYF
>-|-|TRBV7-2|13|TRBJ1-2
TGTGCCAGCAGCGGGGCGGGGGACTATGGCTACACCTTC
CASSGAGDYGYTF
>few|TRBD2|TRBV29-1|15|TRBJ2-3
TGCAGCGTTGGCCGACGGGGGGGCGGCACAGATACGCAGTATTTT
CSVGRRGGGTDTQYF
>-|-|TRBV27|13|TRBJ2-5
TGTGCCAGCAGTTTAAAAGGTCGCGAGACCCAGTACTTC
CASSLKGRETQYF
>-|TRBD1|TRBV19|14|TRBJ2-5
TGTGCCAGTAGTCAATCCCACAGGGGAGAGACCCAGTACTTC
CASSQSHRGETQYF